The clone carrying this TCR beta chain was seen only a few times. This sample was taken from a study of human T cells and chemical hapten exposure. Study as a whole: Each patch test put 0.01% DPC on the upper back, and results were read at 6 days. The patient population, which was mostly female, had alopecia areata, totalis or universalis.

With 3 bases clipped from V and 8 bases from J, the junction kept 6 bases outside the gene matches. There are 14 residues in the CDR3. Library preparation tagged each individual cDNA molecule with a unique molecular identifier. Each CDR3 protein gets one entry after TCRdb re-called the RACE reads with MiXCR. The sample includes 56,000 or so distinct CDR3 sequences, approximately 9.5% seen only once; the top ten take roughly a tenth. Sample time point: pre-sensitization, week 0. Treatment given: therapeutic diphenylcyclopropenone sensitization with weekly scalp DPC. Unfractionated whole blood served as the source for total RNA extraction.

Sequenced material: whole blood, taken in connection with sensitization to the hapten diphenylcyclopropenone (DPC). The clonotype originates from a woman aged 30 to 39 with alopecia areata. Some clones in this sample may be carry-over from other donors' samples. The chain couples TRBV12-3 or TRBV12-4 to TRBJ1-4; 7 bases match TRBD1. The CDR3 loop reads CASSFTQGREKLFF. In nucleotides, the CDR3 is TGTGCCAGCAGTTTTACACAGGGGCGCGAAAAACTGTTTTTT.